These 21 T cell receptor beta chains came from one sample sequenced in a study of T cell changes during pregnancy in multiple sclerosis. Data came from immunoSEQ multiplex PCR; TCRdb stores just in-frame clones and leaves some out. Altogether approximately 34,000 clones are present, roughly nine tenths being singletons, with the ten largest covering roughly 10%. This specimen consisted of CD8+ T cells from peripheral blood mononuclear cells, obtained before pregnancy. Receptors were obtained from a female donor with multiple sclerosis, enrolled in a pregnancy study.

This chain joins TRBV19 and TRBJ1-3; D ambiguous. Looked up from germline, CDR1 is LNHDA and CDR2 is SQIVND (reference sequence). The CDR3 is made up of 15 amino acids. V was shortened by 7 bases and J by 3 bases, with 16 bases between the two germline ends. CDR3 bases: TGTGCCAGTAATGTAAATGTGGCTAGTGGAAACACCATATATTTT. Its protein is CASNVNVASGNTIYF.

J is TRBJ1-1 and V is TRBV9; 11 positions match TRBD1. The CDR3 contains 18 residues. The germline gives CDR1 SGDLS, CDR2 YYNGEE. The junction had 13 bases not matched to a gene; V was cut back by 4 bases and J by 2 bases. DNA for the CDR3: TGTGCCAGCAGCCTCTCCGGACAGGGGGCCGATATTAACACTGAAGCTTTCTTT. Its protein product is CASSLSGQGADINTEAFF.

The chain is built from TRBV6-6 and TRBJ2-1; tentative D call: TRBD2 (5 bases). Germline assignment: CDR1 MNHNY and CDR2 SVGAGI (reference sequence). The CDR3 totals 12 residues. Trimming stripped 7 bases from V and 10 bases from J, with 14 bases between. This chain's CDR3 is CASTKGGPEQFF. The CDR3 nucleotides are TGTGCCAGCACTAAAGGCGGGCCAGAGCAGTTCTTC.

This chain joins TRBV19 and TRBJ2-2; TRBD1 matches 8 bases. This CDR3 region has 12 residues. V shed 3 bases and J 10 bases; nucleotides not matched to a gene: 1. CDR1 LNHDA and CDR2 SQIVND come from the germline V gene (reference sequence). CDR3 coding DNA: TGTGCCAGTAGTATTCAGGGGGCGGAGCTGTTTTTT. As protein: CASSIQGAELFF.

This chain joins TRBV27 and TRBJ2-7; possibly TRBD1 for D (5 bases). The V and J ends lost 3 bases and 2 bases respectively, with 11 bases between them. Germline-derived CDR1 and CDR2 are MNHEY and SMNVEV (reference sequence). The length of the CDR3 is 14 residues. The CDR3 sequence: CASSLSDSAYEQYF. In nucleotides, the CDR3 is TGTGCCAGCAGTTTGTCCGACAGTGCCTACGAGCAGTACTTC.

J is TRBJ2-5 and V is TRBV18, with 9 nucleotides matching TRBD1. This CDR3 region has 15 residues. With 6 bases clipped from V and 5 bases from J, the junction kept 10 bases outside the gene matches. Germline CDR1 KGHSH, CDR2 LQKENI. CDR3 sequence (DNA): TGTGCCAGCTCGCCCCTGGGACAGGGTACGGAGACCCAGTACTTC. It codes for CASSPLGQGTETQYF.

V is TRBV19 and J is TRBJ2-3, with 7 bases matching TRBD2. Germline CDR1 reads LNHDA; CDR2 reads SQIVND (reference sequence). V was clipped by 7 bases and J by 6 bases; unmatched bases: 13. The length of the CDR3 is 15 residues. The CDR3 here is CASTRSGTTVDTQYF. The CDR3 DNA reads as TGTGCCAGTACTCGCTCCGGGACTACCGTCGATACGCAGTATTTT. The full variable domain, with the rest looked up from reference TRBV19 and TRBJ2-3, is DGGITQSPKYLFRKEGQNVTLSCEQNLNHDAMYWYRQDPGQGLRLIYYSQIVNDFQKGDIAEGYSVSREKKESFPLTVTSAQKNPTAFYLCASTRSGTTVDTQYFGPGTRLTVL.

The chain has TRBV29-1 and TRBJ2-1; 8 nucleotides line up with TRBD2. Trimming took 1 base from V and 5 from J; bases not matched to a gene: 7. The CDR3 sequence is 15 residues long. Germline V gene lookup returns CDR1 SQVTM and CDR2 ANQGSEA. CDR3 loop: CSVEGPTSGDNEQFF. The DNA for the CDR3 is TGCAGCGTTGAAGGCCCTACTAGCGGAGACAATGAGCAGTTCTTC.

The chain uses TRBV27 and TRBJ1-1; 7 bases map to TRBD1. There are 15 residues in the CDR3. The germline gives CDR1 MNHEY, CDR2 SMNVEV (reference sequence). V lost 6 bases, J lost 0 bases, and 7 bases stayed unmatched. CDR3 residues: CASSPRQGLNTEAFF. The CDR3 nucleotides read TGTGCCAGCAGCCCCCGACAGGGACTGAACACTGAAGCTTTCTTT.

The chain recombines TRBV6-6 with TRBJ1-1, with D maybe TRBD1 (5 bases). The CDR3 is 15 amino acids. Trimming cost V 6 bases and J 0 bases, with 14 bases left between them. Germline-derived CDR1 and CDR2 are MNHNY and SVGAGI (reference sequence). The DNA of the CDR3 is TGTGCCAGCAGGTTAAACAGGAATATGAACACTGAAGCTTTCTTT. It encodes CASRLNRNMNTEAFF.

CDR3 loop: CSAEGGGPYNEQFF. CDR3 coding DNA: TGCAGCGCAGAGGGGGGAGGGCCTTACAATGAGCAGTTCTTC. The chain couples TRBV29-1 to TRBJ2-1, with D perhaps TRBD2 (7 bases). Per the germline V gene, CDR1 is SQVTM and CDR2 is ANQGSEA. V lost 7 bases and J lost 4, with 17 bases in between. This CDR3 has 14 amino acids.

CDR3 coding DNA: TGTGCCAGCAGTGAAGCGTTTACCTGGGCAAAAGAATCCTACGAGCAGTACTTC. Amino acids: CASSEAFTWAKESYEQYF. The rearrangement uses TRBV6-1 and TRBJ2-7, with unresolved D. Germline V gene sequence: CDR1 MNHNS, CDR2 SASEGT. Trimming took off 0 bases at V and 1 base at J, with 19 bases between the two ends. The CDR3 loop spans 18 amino acids.

The rearrangement links TRBV27 to TRBJ2-7; a weak D match, TRBD2 (5 bases). Trimming pared 0 bases from V and 2 bases from J, leaving 11 bases between. This CDR3 is built from 15 residues. Germline loops: CDR1 MNHEY, CDR2 SMNVEV (reference sequence). The CDR3 is CASSLSTISAYEQYF. For the CDR3, the DNA is TGTGCCAGCAGTTTATCGACTATCTCTGCCTACGAGCAGTACTTC.

This rearrangement joins TRBV9 to TRBJ1-1; D is possibly TRBD1 (5 bases). Per the germline V gene, CDR1 is SGDLS and CDR2 is YYNGEE. The CDR3 loop spans 14 amino acids. V was clipped by 4 bases and J by 6 bases, with 16 bases between them. CDR3 bases: TGTGCCAGCAGCCCTGGGGGGAGGTTGGCTGAAGCTTTCTTT. Protein: CASSPGGRLAEAFF.

The rearrangement links TRBV27 to TRBJ2-1; D gene unclear. The germline CDR1 and CDR2 sequences are MNHEY and SMNVEV (reference sequence). Deletions cut 5 bases from V and 4 bases from J, with 15 bases between. The CDR3 length is 15 residues. CDR3 in amino acids: CASSPNVAAYNEQFF. CDR3 bases: TGTGCCAGCAGTCCGAACGTGGCCGCATACAATGAGCAGTTCTTC.

The chain recombines TRBV4-3 with TRBJ1-3; D is undetermined. V lost 4 bases and J lost 0, with 10 bases in between. The germline CDR1 and CDR2 sequences are LGHNA and YSLEER. This CDR3 has 15 amino acids. DNA for the CDR3: TGCGCCAGCAGCCCCGGGGTTTACTCTGGAAACACCATATATTTT. Protein sequence: CASSPGVYSGNTIYF.

The chain has TRBV6-5 and TRBJ2-1; weak D call: TRBD2 (5 bases). The CDR3 covers 15 residues. Germline CDR1 and CDR2: MNHEY and SVGAGI. Trimming left V 6 bases short and J 0 bases short, with 12 bases between. In nucleotides, the CDR3 is TGTGCCAGCAGACGAACTGGGAGCTCCTACAATGAGCAGTTCTTC. This sequence encodes CASRRTGSSYNEQFF.

The chain couples TRBV5-8 to TRBJ2-1; TRBD2 matches 11 bases. V shed 2 bases and J 8 bases; nucleotides not matched to a gene: 6. The CDR3 spans 15 residues. Germline lookup yields CDR1 SGHTS and CDR2 YDEGEE. CDR3 loop: CASSLLAGVGYEQFF. As DNA, the CDR3 is TGTGCCAGCAGCTTACTAGCGGGAGTAGGGTATGAGCAGTTCTTC.

There are a few counts of this clone. This sequence joins TRBV7-6 and TRBJ1-1; no clear D gene. Germline lookup yields CDR1 SGHVS and CDR2 FNYEAQ. There are 15 residues in the CDR3. Trimming removed 5 bases from V and 5 bases from J, with 18 bases in between. This chain's CDR3 is CASSPPREVGTEAFF. The CDR3 DNA follows: TGTGCCAGCAGCCCCCCGAGGGAGGTGGGAACTGAAGCTTTCTTT.

The chain joins TRBV6-5 to TRBJ2-3; 7 bases line up with TRBD1. This CDR3 has 15 residues. Germline V gene data show CDR1 as MNHEY and CDR2 as SVGAGI. The trim removed 5 bases at V and 5 bases at J, leaving 10 bases unmatched. The DNA for the CDR3 is TGTGCCAGCAGTCAAACGCCAGGGGGTAAAGATACGCAGTATTTT. It yields the protein CASSQTPGGKDTQYF.

This chain links TRBV6-6 with TRBJ2-7; D might be TRBD1 (6 bases). Germline V gene sequence: CDR1 MNHNY, CDR2 SVGAGI (reference sequence). V was cut by 0 bases and J by 0 bases, with 6 bases left in between. The CDR3 is 14 amino acids. CDR3: CASSYSGASYEQYF. As DNA, the CDR3 is TGTGCCAGCAGTTACTCGGGGGCCTCCTACGAGCAGTACTTC.